This T cell receptor beta chain was sequenced during a study of CD8 T cell repertoires and HIV-1 epitope variants. About the research overall: Controls were a CMV, EBV and flu peptide pool, Ebola AY9 negative control, and no-peptide well.

Sequencing of TCR beta CDR3 used immunoSEQ survey depth. TCRdb's table, derived via immunoSEQ multiplex PCR, lists solely in-frame clones and lacks some. The table records over 90,000 clones, around 67% of them present only once. V was cut by 3 bases and J by 7 bases, with 10 bases left in between. Germline V gene data show CDR1 as LNHDA and CDR2 as SQIVND (reference sequence). The CDR3 consists of 13 residues. The TCR was taken from a male donor with HIV. This chain connects TRBV19 to TRBJ2-1; D is unresolved. Sequencing was done on a sample of uncultured baseline CD8+ T cells from peripheral blood mononuclear cells (PBMCs). The CDR3 region is CASSMLGKNEQFF. The CDR3 nucleotides are TGTGCCAGTAGTATGCTGGGGAAGAATGAGCAGTTCTTC.